These 26 T cell receptor beta chains were sequenced from one sample in a study of shared clonotypes between healthy human individuals. Naive CD8 cells lacked CD45RO, underwent positive selection for CCR7 and left out terminally differentiated effector memory CD45RA+ cells. TCRdb keeps only in-frame clones here, not all; method: immunoSEQ multiplex PCR. The sample comprises about 2.1 million clones, just under 95% of which are singletons, and under 2% rests with the top ten. Input material: naive CD8+ T cells from PBMCs. The receptor set was obtained from a young man in good health. Some clones in this sample may be carry-over from other donors' samples.

The count of this clone is one. The J gene is TRBJ2-1, the V gene TRBV7-9; unclear D gene. V shed 2 bases and J shed 5 bases, with 4 bases lying between them. The CDR3 contains 12 residues. CDR1 SEHNR and CDR2 FQNEAQ come from the germline V gene (reference sequence). CDR3 DNA: TGTGCCAGCAGCTTACAGGACAATGAGCAGTTCTTC. Translation: CASSLQDNEQFF.

A word on this clone: Other DNA sequences in the sample encode the same CDR3. The chain is built from TRBV19 and TRBJ2-7; 11 positions match TRBD2. V trimming: 3 bases; J trimming: 4 bases; junction bases outside the gene matches: 2. The CDR3 sequence is 14 residues long. From germline, CDR1 is LNHDA and CDR2 SQIVND (reference sequence). The CDR3 DNA follows: TGTGCCAGTAGTATGGGACTAGCGGTATACGAGCAGTACTTC. It codes for CASSMGLAVYEQYF.

The chain joins TRBV7-9 to TRBJ2-1, with 8 bases that match TRBD2. V gave up 5 bases and J gave up 7 bases; unmatched junction bases: 4. Germline assignment: CDR1 SEHNR and CDR2 FQNEAQ (reference sequence). The CDR3 sequence is 13 residues long. CDR3 DNA sequence: TGTGCCAGCAGCGCCGGGACTAGGAATGAGCAGTTCTTC. Protein sequence: CASSAGTRNEQFF.

V usage is TRBV2 and J usage is TRBJ2-2; D is ambiguous. Germline V CDR1 and CDR2: SNHLY, FYNNEI. The ends were cut back, 5 bases at V and 7 bases at J, with 17 bases in the middle. The CDR3 length is 15 residues. As DNA, the CDR3 is TGTGCCAGCAGTATTGGGTCCCACTTGAGCGGGGAGCTGTTTTTT. It codes for CASSIGSHLSGELFF.

The chain recombines TRBV27 with TRBJ2-5; D unresolved. This CDR3 has 17 residues. Deletions cut 8 bases from V and 6 bases from J, with 28 bases between. Germline V gene lookup returns CDR1 MNHEY and CDR2 SMNVEV (reference sequence). The CDR3 region is CASSPLGRGREQQTQYF. CDR3 sequence (DNA): TGTGCCAGCTCCCCCTTAGGCCGAGGCCGCGAGCAGCAGACCCAGTACTTC.

The V gene is TRBV27, the J gene TRBJ2-7, with D possibly matching TRBD1 (7 bases). Deletions cut 5 bases from V and 3 bases from J, with 23 bases between. This CDR3 region has 17 residues. Germline V gives CDR1 MNHEY, CDR2 SMNVEV (reference sequence). The CDR3 reads CASSPGTVRAGFYEQYF. The CDR3, as DNA: TGTGCCAGCAGTCCCGGGACAGTCAGGGCGGGATTCTACGAGCAGTACTTC.

This chain joins TRBV27 and TRBJ2-1, with D tentatively TRBD2 (6 bases). This CDR3 spans 15 amino acids. The germline V gene has CDR1 MNHEY and CDR2 SMNVEV (reference sequence). The V gene lost 4 bases and the J gene lost 6 bases, with 16 bases spanning the gap. The CDR3 bases are TGTGCCAGCAGTTACGGGGGTGGGTTACTCAATGAGCAGTTCTTC. Translated: CASSYGGGLLNEQFF.

This sequence joins TRBV5-4 and TRBJ1-1; 10 bases match TRBD1. J was trimmed by 5 bases and V by 4 bases; bases with no gene match: 14. Germline V gene lookup returns CDR1 SGHNT and CDR2 YYREEE (reference sequence). The CDR3 is made up of 17 amino acids. CDR3 nucleotide sequence: TGTGCCAGCAGCCCGATAGTGACAGGGGGCGCGGGGACTGAAGCTTTCTTT. It codes for CASSPIVTGGAGTEAFF.

This chain uses TRBV14 with TRBJ1-2, with D hard to call. In germline, CDR1 is SGHDN, CDR2 FVKESK. V lost 1 base to trimming and J lost 3 bases, with 12 bases between them. The CDR3 contains 15 residues. DNA of the CDR3: TGTGCCAGCAGCCAAGTGTTCGGATCTGACTATGGCTACACCTTC. Its translation is CASSQVFGSDYGYTF.

The V and J genes are TRBV29-1 and TRBJ2-7, with TRBD2 matching over 9 bases. The J segment lost 5 bases and the V segment lost 6 bases, leaving 14 bases of the junction unmatched. CDR1 is SQVTM and CDR2 is ANQGSEA in the germline V gene. The CDR3 consists of 15 residues. CDR3 protein: CSVHMGSGRSHEQYF. CDR3 DNA: TGCAGCGTACACATGGGGAGCGGGAGGTCCCACGAGCAGTACTTC.

The V gene is TRBV6-6, the J gene TRBJ2-7, with D hard to call. CDR3 length equals 14 residues. Germline V gene sequence: CDR1 MNHNY, CDR2 SVGAGI (reference sequence). V was trimmed by 6 bases and J by 2 bases, leaving 14 bases between them. CDR3 residues: CASRTVGGAYEQYF. The CDR3 DNA sequence: TGTGCCAGCAGAACGGTGGGCGGCGCCTACGAGCAGTACTTC.

V and J are TRBV30 and TRBJ2-3; weak D call: TRBD2 (5 bases). Germline loops: CDR1 GTSNPN, CDR2 SVGIG (reference sequence). With 2 bases removed from V and 0 bases from J, the gap between germline ends came to 9 bases. The CDR3 spans 14 residues. The CDR3 DNA reads TGTGCCTGGAGTAGCGGTATAAGCACAGATACGCAGTATTTT. It specifies CAWSSGISTDTQYF.

The chain links TRBV16 to TRBJ2-7; D remains unclear. V lost 2 bases, J lost 7 bases, and 12 bases lay in between. Germline V lookup: CDR1 KGHSY, CDR2 FQNENV. The CDR3 is made up of 13 amino acids. CDR3 loop: CASSQNPPSEQYF. In nucleotides, the CDR3 is TGTGCCAGCAGCCAAAACCCACCGTCGGAGCAGTACTTC.

This clone came up a few times. The chain has TRBV9 and TRBJ1-5, with 7 bases identical to TRBD1. Trimming at V came to 3 bases and at J to 6 bases, leaving 6 bases not matched to a gene. The CDR3 has 14 residues. Germline CDR1 SGDLS, CDR2 YYNGEE. CDR3 nucleotides: TGTGCCAGCAGCGAGGGGGCTTTAGGTCAGCCCCAGCATTTT. Translated, it gives CASSEGALGQPQHF.

The rearrangement links TRBV27 to TRBJ2-1, with 7 positions matching TRBD1. The germline gives CDR1 MNHEY, CDR2 SMNVEV (reference sequence). The V and J ends lost 0 bases and 0 bases, in that order; junction bases with no gene match: 2. This CDR3 spans 16 amino acids. The chain's CDR3 is CASSLSAGGSYNEQFF. The CDR3 DNA reads TGTGCCAGCAGTTTATCGGCAGGGGGCTCCTACAATGAGCAGTTCTTC.

To note about this clone: Different DNA sequences within this sample yield the same CDR3. The V and J genes are TRBV29-1 and TRBJ2-3, with 9 bases lining up with TRBD2. The CDR3 length is 14 residues. Trimming at V came to 3 bases and at J to 4 bases, leaving 5 bases not matched to a gene. The germline V gene encodes CDR1 SQVTM and CDR2 ANQGSEA. CDR3 in amino acids: CSVEGGRAADTQYF. CDR3 bases: TGCAGCGTTGAGGGCGGGAGGGCCGCAGATACGCAGTATTTT.

This clone was seen at least ten times. The CDR3 loop reads CASRSVLAVEQFF. The CDR3, as DNA: TGTGCCAGCCGAAGCGTCCTTGCAGTCGAGCAGTTCTTC. The V and J genes are TRBV6-1 and TRBJ2-1; D is unresolved. The CDR3 is 13 residues long. CDR1 is MNHNS, CDR2 SASEGT, per germline. Trimming removed 8 bases at V and 10 bases at J, with 18 bases between.

The chain has TRBV10-3 and TRBJ2-2; D not resolved. Trimming cost V 1 base and J 8 bases, with 11 bases left between them. The CDR3 has 14 amino acids. Germline V lookup: CDR1 ENHRY, CDR2 SYGVKD. The CDR3: CAISEWTPRGELFF. For the CDR3, the DNA is TGTGCCATCAGTGAGTGGACCCCTCGGGGGGAGCTGTTTTTT.

This chain links TRBV29-1 with TRBJ2-1; no definite D call. The germline V gene encodes CDR1 SQVTM and CDR2 ANQGSEA. With 1 base removed from V and 2 bases from J, the gap between germline ends came to 6 bases. This CDR3 has 13 amino acids. CDR3 protein: CSVEARTYNEQFF. The DNA for the CDR3 is TGCAGCGTTGAAGCCAGGACCTACAATGAGCAGTTCTTC.

A single count supports this clone. The chain carries TRBV19 and TRBJ1-5; maybe TRBD1 (5 bases). The CDR3 consists of 14 residues. Per the germline V gene, CDR1 is LNHDA and CDR2 is SQIVND (reference sequence). V lost 5 bases, J lost 3 bases, and 11 bases lay in between. CDR3: CASSARDVNQPQHF. CDR3 sequence (DNA): TGTGCCAGTAGTGCCCGGGACGTCAATCAGCCCCAGCATTTT.

V usage is TRBV10-3 and J usage is TRBJ1-5; 7 nucleotides align to TRBD1. Germline assignment: CDR1 ENHRY and CDR2 SYGVKD. The V and J ends lost 3 bases and 4 bases, in that order; junction bases with no gene match: 9. This CDR3 comprises 16 residues. CDR3 region: CAISDTPGTANQPQHF. Written as DNA, the CDR3 is TGTGCCATCAGTGATACCCCCGGGACAGCTAATCAGCCCCAGCATTTT.

V gene TRBV27 combines with J gene TRBJ2-3; 9 bases align to TRBD1. Trimming took 5 bases from V and 2 from J; bases not matched to a gene: 5. The CDR3 is 15 residues long. Germline V gene lookup returns CDR1 MNHEY and CDR2 SMNVEV (reference sequence). Written as DNA, the CDR3 is TGTGCCAGCAGTACAACAGGGGGCATCACAGATACGCAGTATTTT. Protein sequence: CASSTTGGITDTQYF.

This chain connects TRBV11-2 to TRBJ2-7; D may be TRBD2 (6 bases). The CDR3 loop spans 14 amino acids. The ends were cut back, 2 bases at V and 6 bases at J, with 14 bases in the middle. CDR1 and CDR2 (germline): SGHAT, FQNNGV. For the CDR3, the DNA is TGTGCCAGCAGCTTACAAGAATCAGCGGGCGAGCAGTACTTC. This codes for CASSLQESAGEQYF. The variable domain in full, with the rest retrieved from reference TRBV11-2 and TRBJ2-7, is EAGVAQSPRYKIIEKRQSVAFWCNPISGHATLYWYQQILGQGPKLLIQFQNNGVVDDSQLPKDRFSAERLKGVDSTLKIQPAKLEDSAVYLCASSLQESAGEQYFGPGTRLTVT.

In its sample, this clone was seen a few times. The rearrangement links TRBV20-1 to TRBJ1-1; 7 positions match TRBD1. V shed 6 bases, J shed 8 bases, and the junction held 3 bases outside the gene matches. The CDR3 contains 10 residues. Germline lookup yields CDR1 DFQATT and CDR2 SNEGSKA (reference sequence). This CDR3 is CSAGTVEAFF. In DNA, the CDR3 is TGCAGTGCGGGGACAGTCGAAGCTTTCTTT.

This chain links TRBV4-3 with TRBJ2-5; TRBD1 matches at 8 bases. With V trimmed by 0 bases and J by 0 bases, 6 bases remained unmatched. Per the germline V gene, CDR1 is LGHNA and CDR2 is YSLEER. CDR3 size: 17 residues. The CDR3 here is CASSQDTGTGYQETQYF. CDR3 DNA: TGCGCCAGCAGCCAAGACACCGGGACAGGCTACCAAGAGACCCAGTACTTC.

V and J are TRBV18 and TRBJ2-3; TRBD1 agrees at 7 bases. Germline values: CDR1 KGHSH, CDR2 LQKENI. The CDR3 loop spans 15 amino acids. V shed 4 bases, J shed 2 bases, and the junction held 6 bases outside the gene matches. CDR3 amino acids: CASSQGTAFTDTQYF. CDR3 coding DNA: TGTGCCAGCTCACAGGGGACAGCATTCACAGATACGCAGTATTTT. Supplemented by reference TRBV18 and TRBJ2-3, the full variable domain reads NAGVMQNPRHLVRRRGQEARLRCSPMKGHSHVYWYRQLPEEGLKFMVYLQKENIIDESGMPKERFSAEFPKEGPSILRIQQVVRGDSAAYFCASSQGTAFTDTQYFGPGTRLTVL.